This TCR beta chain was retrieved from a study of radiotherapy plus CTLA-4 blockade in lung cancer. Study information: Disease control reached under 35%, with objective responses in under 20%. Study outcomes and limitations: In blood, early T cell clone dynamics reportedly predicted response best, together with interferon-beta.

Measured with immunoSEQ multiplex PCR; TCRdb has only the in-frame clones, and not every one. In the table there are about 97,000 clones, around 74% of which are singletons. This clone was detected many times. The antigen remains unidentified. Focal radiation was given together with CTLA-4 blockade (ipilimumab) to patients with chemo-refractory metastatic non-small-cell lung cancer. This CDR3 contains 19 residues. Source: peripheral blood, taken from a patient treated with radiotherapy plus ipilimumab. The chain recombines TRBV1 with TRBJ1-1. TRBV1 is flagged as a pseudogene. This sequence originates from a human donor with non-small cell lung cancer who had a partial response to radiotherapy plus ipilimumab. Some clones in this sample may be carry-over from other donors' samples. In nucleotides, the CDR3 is TGCACCAGCAGCCAAGAATTATGTCCGGGGGGACTTGTATACACTGAAGCTTTCTTT. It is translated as CTSSQELCPGGLVYTEAFF.